The text below deals with one T cell receptor (beta chain). This sample was included in a study of T cell responses to AZD1222 COVID-19 vaccine. Clones were read by immunoSEQ multiplex PCR, and TCRdb kept only the in-frame ones, dropping some. The sample lists 110,000 to 150,000 clones, more than 90% occurring once. Trimming at V came to 2 bases and at J to 6 bases, leaving 8 bases not matched to a gene. The CDR3 has 16 residues. Looked up from germline, CDR1 is ENHRY and CDR2 is SYGVKD. V is TRBV10-3 and J is TRBJ2-1; 9 positions agree with TRBD2. The clonotype originates from an adult in good health. The input for sequencing was peripheral blood, taken on day 0 of AZD1222 vaccination. The DNA of the CDR3 is TGTGCCATCAGTGAGATGGCGGGAGGGTTAAGCAATGAGCAGTTCTTC. Translation gives CAISEMAGGLSNEQFF.